Below, 7 T cell receptor beta chains from the same sample are listed, as sequenced in a study of blood T cell repertoires in COVID-19. Assay: immunoSEQ multiplex PCR; the TCRdb copy retains only in-frame clones and omits some. Of 110,000 to 150,000 clones in the sample, 84% are singletons; the top ten hold more than 40%. The sample consisted of peripheral blood. All receptors come from a human donor in a cohort sampled during active COVID-19.

In its sample, this clone was seen a few times. V gene TRBV11-3 combines with J gene TRBJ2-7, with TRBD1 as a possible D gene (6 bases). The CDR3 sequence is 17 residues long. The V gene's germline CDR1 is SGHNT and CDR2 YENEEA. V lost 5 bases and J lost 2, with 22 bases in between. The CDR3 loop reads CASSPQLDRPVPYEQYF. CDR3 DNA: TGTGCCAGCAGCCCACAACTCGACAGGCCAGTACCCTACGAGCAGTACTTC.

The genes are TRBV9 and TRBJ2-1; the D gene is possibly TRBD2 (5 bases). This CDR3 region has 14 residues. Germline CDR1 is SGDLS and CDR2 is YYNGEE. Trimming removed 2 bases from V and 8 bases from J, with 14 bases in between. CDR3 in DNA: TGTGCCAGCAGCGTCCGGGGTTATGTGGATGAGCAGTTCTTC. Translation: CASSVRGYVDEQFF. Complete variable domain (other parts from reference TRBV9 and TRBJ2-1): DSGVTQTPKHLITATGQRVTLRCSPRSGDLSVYWYQQSLDQGLQFLIQYYNGEERAKGNILERFSAQQFPDLHSELNLSSLELGDSALYFCASSVRGYVDEQFFGPGTRLTVL.

In this sample, this clone turned up once. The rearrangement links TRBV14 to TRBJ2-7; D unclear. Germline CDR1 is SGHDN and CDR2 is FVKESK. V lost 6 bases and J 0 bases, leaving 3 bases between the germline ends. There are 11 residues in the CDR3. CDR3 sequence reads: CASSYSYEQYF. Written as DNA, the CDR3 is TGTGCCAGCAGTTACTCCTACGAGCAGTACTTC.

This sequence joins TRBV19 and TRBJ2-7; maybe TRBD1 (6 bases). The CDR3 length is 14 residues. Trimming removed 4 bases at V and 4 bases at J, with 14 bases between. Per germline, CDR1 LNHDA and CDR2 SQIVND (reference sequence). This CDR3 is CASSRNSDRYEQYF. The CDR3 nucleotides are TGTGCCAGTAGTAGAAACTCGGACAGATACGAGCAGTACTTC.

This clone has ten or more counts. V is TRBV28 and J is TRBJ1-2, with D perhaps matching TRBD1 (5 bases). From germline, CDR1 is MDHEN and CDR2 SYDVKM. V lost 0 bases and J 0 bases, leaving 8 bases between the germline ends. The CDR3 has 15 amino acids. CDR3 in amino acids: CASSLWGLSNYGYTF. CDR3 DNA: TGTGCCAGCAGTTTATGGGGACTCTCTAACTATGGCTACACCTTC.

The rearrangement links TRBV20-1 to TRBJ1-2; D gene ambiguous. V lost 3 bases, J lost 6 bases, and 8 bases lay in between. CDR3 length equals 11 residues. Germline V gene lookup returns CDR1 DFQATT and CDR2 SNEGSKA (reference sequence). The CDR3 here is CSASYSDGYTF. As DNA, the CDR3 is TGCAGTGCTAGTTATAGCGATGGCTACACCTTC.

Comment on this clone: The junction does not match germline at one end; this may be a read error. The chain carries TRBV30 and TRBJ1-2, with D perhaps TRBD1 (6 bases). This CDR3 is built from 12 residues. The germline CDR1 and CDR2 sequences are GTSNPN and SVGIG (reference sequence). CDR3 DNA sequence: TGTGCCTGGGAGGTAGGGGGTTATGTCTACACCTTC. Residues: CAWEVGGYVYTF.